The next 2 T cell receptor beta chains were all read from a single sample in a study of blood T cell repertoires in COVID-19. The assay was immunoSEQ multiplex PCR, and TCRdb's table has in-frame clones only and misses some. The sample lists about 260,000 clones; 87% were seen once. The source material was peripheral blood. These receptors all stem from a woman aged 40 to 50 who had recovered from COVID-19.

The chain joins TRBV5-1 to TRBJ2-7; 10 bases agree with TRBD2. Germline CDR1 and CDR2: SGHRS and YFSETQ. V shed 2 bases and J 0 bases; nucleotides not matched to a gene: 2. This CDR3 region has 15 residues. The CDR3 sequence: CASSLLAGPSYEQYF. The CDR3 nucleotides are TGCGCCAGCAGCTTACTAGCGGGGCCCTCCTACGAGCAGTACTTC.

This chain links TRBV7-9 with TRBJ2-3; 7 bases line up with TRBD1. Germline V CDR1 and CDR2: SEHNR, FQNEAQ (reference sequence). Trimming took 3 bases from V and 3 from J; bases not matched to a gene: 3. The CDR3 consists of 14 residues. CDR3 amino acids: CASSFRQGTDTQYF. DNA of the CDR3: TGTGCCAGCAGCTTTCGACAGGGAACAGATACGCAGTATTTT.